These 29 T cell receptor beta chains came from one sample sequenced in a study of graft-versus-host responses after intestinal transplantation. Antigens for these TCRs are unknown. This table comes from immunoSEQ multiplex PCR, and its TCRdb copy is limited to in-frame clones, with some not included. The sample holds about 100,000 clones, roughly 87% seen once. The specimen was unstimulated CD4+ T cells sorted from spleen or lymph node cells, collected before transplant. These receptors all stem from a human donor who was the organ donor for an intestinal transplant.

This chain uses TRBV7-8 with TRBJ2-7; 7 bases map to TRBD1. In germline, CDR1 is SGHVS, CDR2 FQNEAQ. The CDR3 is 17 residues long. V was clipped by 0 bases and J by 3 bases; unmatched bases: 11. The CDR3 bases are TGTGCCAGCAGCTTAGCCCAGACAGGGAGTGGGGTCTACGAGCAGTACTTC. It translates to CASSLAQTGSGVYEQYF.

This clone was recorded a few times. The V and J genes are TRBV27 and TRBJ1-2, with TRBD1 matching 7 bases. The CDR3 is made up of 16 amino acids. After removal of 6 bases from V and 4 bases from J, the junction contained 14 bases not matched to a gene. The V gene's germline CDR1 is MNHEY and CDR2 SMNVEV (reference sequence). The CDR3 reads CASSLKQGPKLYGYTF. The CDR3 DNA is TGTGCCAGCAGCCTAAAACAGGGGCCTAAACTCTATGGCTACACCTTC.

This chain joins TRBV5-1 and TRBJ2-1, with 9 bases matching TRBD2. V trimming: 0 bases; J trimming: 4 bases; junction bases outside the gene matches: 2. Germline values: CDR1 SGHRS, CDR2 YFSETQ. This CDR3 comprises 15 residues. The CDR3 DNA reads TGCGCCAGCAGCTTGGAGCGGGGGGAGTACAATGAGCAGTTCTTC. Translation gives CASSLERGEYNEQFF.

CDR3: CAWSVLAGSYNEQFF. DNA of the CDR3: TGTGCCTGGAGTGTCCTAGCGGGCTCCTACAATGAGCAGTTCTTC. The V gene is TRBV30, the J gene TRBJ2-1; TRBD2 agrees at 8 bases. Germline loops: CDR1 GTSNPN, CDR2 SVGIG (reference sequence). CDR3 length: 15 residues. V lost 0 bases, J lost 0 bases, and 1 base stayed unmatched.

The genes are TRBV5-8 and TRBJ1-6; TRBD1 matches 7 bases. Per the germline V gene, CDR1 is SGHTS and CDR2 is YDEGEE. This CDR3 is built from 16 residues. V was pared by 4 bases and J by 0 bases, with 4 bases of the junction left unmatched. DNA for the CDR3: TGTGCCAGCAGCAAACAGGGGAGCTCCTATAATTCACCCCTCCACTTT. This encodes CASSKQGSSYNSPLHF.

The rearrangement uses TRBV7-2 and TRBJ2-3; 9 bases fit TRBD2. The V segment lost 3 bases and the J segment 2 bases; nucleotides outside the gene matches: 3. The CDR3 spans 15 residues. Germline V gene lookup returns CDR1 SGHTA and CDR2 FQGNSA. The CDR3 DNA follows: TGTGCCAGCAGCTTCGCTAGCGGGAACACAGATACGCAGTATTTT. This codes for CASSFASGNTDTQYF.

This rearrangement joins TRBV27 to TRBJ1-3; a possible D gene is TRBD1 (5 bases). The V and J ends lost 5 bases and 0 bases respectively, with 14 bases between them. Germline V lookup: CDR1 MNHEY, CDR2 SMNVEV (reference sequence). The CDR3 contains 16 residues. This CDR3 is CASSPLGTSSGNTIYF. The CDR3 nucleotides read TGTGCCAGCAGTCCCTTAGGGACGAGCTCTGGAAACACCATATATTTT.

The rearrangement uses TRBV7-9 and TRBJ2-7; 9 nucleotides line up with TRBD1. This CDR3 is built from 17 residues. Germline-derived CDR1 and CDR2 are SEHNR and FQNEAQ (reference sequence). Trimming took 5 bases from V and 3 from J; bases not matched to a gene: 14. CDR3 in DNA: TGTGCCAGCAGCCGGGGGTCGGGACAGGGAACGGTCTACGAGCAGTACTTC. This encodes CASSRGSGQGTVYEQYF.

The genes are TRBV2 and TRBJ2-5, with TRBD2 identical over 10 bases. With V trimmed by 7 bases and J by 2 bases, 7 bases remained unmatched. Germline-derived CDR1 and CDR2 are SNHLY and FYNNEI. The CDR3 loop spans 15 amino acids. The CDR3 DNA reads TGTGCCAGCACAACTAGCGGGGCACGTCAAGAGACCCAGTACTTC. Its protein product is CASTTSGARQETQYF.

The V and J genes are TRBV10-3 and TRBJ1-3, with 9 bases fitting TRBD1. CDR1 is ENHRY, CDR2 SYGVKD, per germline. V shed 5 bases, J shed 2 bases, and the junction held 4 bases outside the gene matches. The length of the CDR3 is 15 residues. CDR3 amino acids: CAISPGTGTGNTIYF. The DNA of the CDR3 is TGTGCCATCAGTCCCGGGACAGGGACTGGAAACACCATATATTTT.

The rearrangement uses TRBV7-3 and TRBJ1-1; 9 bases fit TRBD1. The V gene's germline CDR1 is SGHTA and CDR2 FQGTGA. The J segment lost 8 bases and the V segment lost 4 bases, leaving 5 bases of the junction unmatched. The length of the CDR3 is 13 residues. CDR3 region: CASSSRQGGEAFF. The CDR3 DNA sequence: TGTGCCAGCAGCTCACGACAGGGGGGCGAAGCTTTCTTT. The variable domain in full, with the rest retrieved from reference TRBV7-3 and TRBJ1-1, is GAGVSQTPSNKVTEKGKYVELRCDPISGHTALYWYRQSLGQGPEFLIYFQGTGAADDSGLPNDRFFAVRPEGSVSTLKIQRTERGDSAVYLCASSSRQGGEAFFGQGTRLTVV.

This chain links TRBV5-1 with TRBJ2-3; no firm D call. From germline, CDR1 is SGHRS and CDR2 YFSETQ. V lost 2 bases and J 2 bases, leaving 0 bases between the germline ends. The CDR3 consists of 11 residues. The CDR3 coding sequence is TGCGCCAGCAGCTTCACAGATACGCAGTATTTT. Translation gives CASSFTDTQYF.

The chain combines TRBV5-6 with TRBJ1-2, with 10 bases that match TRBD1. This CDR3 has 13 amino acids. V trimming: 3 bases; J trimming: 7 bases; junction bases outside the gene matches: 3. Germline V gene lookup returns CDR1 SGHDT and CDR2 YYEEEE. The chain's CDR3 is CASSSGTGVGYTF. In nucleotides, the CDR3 is TGTGCCAGCAGCTCCGGGACAGGGGTTGGCTACACCTTC.

The J gene is TRBJ2-2, the V gene TRBV2; TRBD1 might be the D (5 bases). This CDR3 has 13 residues. V lost 2 bases, J lost 5 bases, and 6 bases lay in between. From germline, CDR1 is SNHLY and CDR2 FYNNEI. The CDR3 region is CASSEQGTGELFF. The CDR3 DNA is TGTGCCAGCAGTGAACAGGGAACCGGGGAGCTGTTTTTT.

CDR3 sequence (DNA): TGTGCCAGCAGCTTCGAGGGACTAGCAGGAGATACGCAGTATTTT. Amino acid sequence: CASSFEGLAGDTQYF. The chain is built from TRBV11-2 and TRBJ2-3, with 9 bases fitting TRBD2. The J segment lost 5 bases and the V segment lost 3 bases, leaving 6 bases of the junction unmatched. CDR3 size: 15 residues. The V gene's germline CDR1 is SGHAT and CDR2 FQNNGV.

In its sample, this clone was seen once. The J gene is TRBJ1-3, the V gene TRBV5-1; no clear D. V dropped 2 bases and J dropped 0 bases, with 12 bases sitting between them. The CDR3 sequence is 16 residues long. Germline CDR1 reads SGHRS; CDR2 reads YFSETQ. The chain's CDR3 is CASSLTPGVSGNTIYF. The CDR3 DNA is TGCGCCAGCAGCTTAACCCCGGGCGTCTCTGGAAACACCATATATTTT.

This clone was picked up one time. The chain couples TRBV19 to TRBJ2-3; no reliable D call. V lost 5 bases and J 1 base, leaving 13 bases between the germline ends. The CDR3 extends over 15 amino acids. CDR1 LNHDA and CDR2 SQIVND come from the germline V gene (reference sequence). The CDR3 loop is CASSPYGMGTDTQYF. In DNA form, the CDR3 reads TGTGCCAGTAGTCCCTACGGAATGGGCACAGATACGCAGTATTTT. The variable domain in full, with the rest retrieved from reference TRBV19 and TRBJ2-3, is DGGITQSPKYLFRKEGQNVTLSCEQNLNHDAMYWYRQDPGQGLRLIYYSQIVNDFQKGDIAEGYSVSREKKESFPLTVTSAQKNPTAFYLCASSPYGMGTDTQYFGPGTRLTVL.

The chain has TRBV27 and TRBJ2-3, with D uncertain. The germline gives CDR1 MNHEY, CDR2 SMNVEV (reference sequence). The CDR3 runs to 9 residues. Between the trimmed V and J ends, which lost 11 bases and 5 bases, there was a span of 5 bases. The CDR3 nucleotides read TGTGCCTTCGGAGATACGCAGTATTTT. The encoded protein is CAFGDTQYF.

The V call is TRBV21-1, the J call TRBJ1-5. TRBV21-1 constitutes a pseudogene. This CDR3 has 18 residues. CDR3 sequence reads: CASSKVGVGGYSNQPQHF. The CDR3 DNA reads TGTGCCAGCAGCAAAGTAGGAGTGGGGGGATATAGCAATCAGCCCCAGCATTTT.

The V call is TRBV30, the J call TRBJ1-2; no firm D call. This CDR3 region has 15 residues. The V and J ends lost 0 bases and 4 bases respectively, with 15 bases between them. Germline CDR1 GTSNPN, CDR2 SVGIG (reference sequence). The CDR3 loop reads CAWSVRLRGGYGYTF. CDR3 DNA: TGTGCCTGGAGTGTACGGCTAAGAGGTGGCTATGGCTACACCTTC.

The V gene is TRBV6-5, the J gene TRBJ1-5; D possibly corresponds to TRBD1 (5 bases). The CDR3 totals 13 residues. Trimming removed 5 bases from V and 7 bases from J, with 12 bases in between. Germline V lookup: CDR1 MNHEY, CDR2 SVGAGI. CDR3 nucleotide sequence: TGTGCCAGCAGTCGGACAAACGACCAGCCCCAGCATTTT. Protein: CASSRTNDQPQHF.

The CDR3 nucleotides read TGTGCCAGCAGCTCCTCGGTTTATAGCAATCAGCCCCAGCATTTT. Translation gives CASSSSVYSNQPQHF. This chain uses TRBV7-2 with TRBJ1-5; D not resolved. This CDR3 comprises 15 residues. The V gene lost 4 bases and the J gene lost 0 bases, with 10 bases spanning the gap. CDR1 and CDR2 from the germline V gene are SGHTA and FQGNSA.

CDR3 amino acids: CAVALEQYF. The CDR3 DNA follows: TGTGCGGTGGCACTGGAGCAGTACTTC. V usage is TRBV25-1 and J usage is TRBJ2-7; D is unresolved. The CDR3 length is 9 residues. CDR1 and CDR2 (germline): MGHDK, SYGVNS.

This clone appeared a single time. The chain has TRBV20-1 and TRBJ2-1, with no clear D. The germline V and J ends were trimmed by 4 bases and 7 bases, with 8 bases remaining between them. The CDR3 runs 11 residues. Per the germline V gene, CDR1 is DFQATT and CDR2 is SNEGSKA (reference sequence). CDR3 loop: CSATWGNEQFF. CDR3 in DNA: TGCAGTGCTACTTGGGGAAATGAGCAGTTCTTC.

This clone appeared a few times. The rearrangement uses TRBV4-2 and TRBJ2-7; D gene ambiguous. The V gene lost 0 bases and the J gene lost 0 bases, with 9 bases spanning the gap. Germline V gives CDR1 LGHNA, CDR2 YNFKEQ. The CDR3 has 15 amino acids. The CDR3 is CASSQDLADSYEQYF. For the CDR3, the DNA is TGTGCCAGCAGCCAAGATCTGGCGGACTCCTACGAGCAGTACTTC.

V usage is TRBV7-2 and J usage is TRBJ2-7, with 11 bases that match TRBD2. Germline-derived CDR1 and CDR2 are SGHTA and FQGNSA. The CDR3 has 15 amino acids. J lost 2 bases, V lost 3 bases, and 3 bases had no gene match. CDR3 protein: CASSFSGGATYEQYF. CDR3 DNA sequence: TGTGCCAGCAGCTTTAGCGGGGGGGCAACCTACGAGCAGTACTTC.

The chain combines TRBV10-3 with TRBJ1-1; D gene uncertain. The CDR3 totals 17 residues. V was pared by 3 bases and J by 1 base, with 18 bases between. CDR1 is ENHRY, CDR2 SYGVKD, per germline. In nucleotides, the CDR3 is TGTGCCATCAGTGATCGAGGGTGGCAGGCTCAGAACACTGAAGCTTTCTTT. This sequence encodes CAISDRGWQAQNTEAFF.

This chain links TRBV28 with TRBJ1-1; D might be TRBD1 (5 bases). V shed 2 bases and J shed 1 base, with 8 bases lying between them. The CDR3 covers 14 residues. Germline loops: CDR1 MDHEN, CDR2 SYDVKM. CDR3 sequence reads: CASSLIQGNTEAFF. In DNA, the CDR3 is TGTGCCAGCAGTTTAATCCAGGGGAACACTGAAGCTTTCTTT.

The chain joins TRBV19 to TRBJ1-1; maybe TRBD1 (5 bases). The V gene's germline CDR1 is LNHDA and CDR2 SQIVND (reference sequence). The CDR3 covers 12 residues. V was cut by 2 bases and J by 8 bases, with 9 bases left in between. CDR3 loop: CASSIFAGEAFF. The CDR3 DNA is TGTGCCAGTAGTATATTTGCAGGGGAAGCTTTCTTT.